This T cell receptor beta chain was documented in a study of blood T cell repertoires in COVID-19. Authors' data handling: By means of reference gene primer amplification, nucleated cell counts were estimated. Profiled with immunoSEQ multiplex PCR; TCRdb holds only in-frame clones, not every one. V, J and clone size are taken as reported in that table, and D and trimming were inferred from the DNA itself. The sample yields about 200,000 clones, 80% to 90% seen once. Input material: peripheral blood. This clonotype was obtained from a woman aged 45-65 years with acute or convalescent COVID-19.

In nucleotides, the CDR3 is TGTGCCAGCTCACCGCCAGGGGGCTACTACGAGCAGTACTTC. Translation gives CASSPPGGYYEQYF. This chain links TRBV18 with TRBJ2-7, with 8 bases identical to TRBD1. V lost 3 bases and J lost 3; bases outside the gene matches: 4. CDR1 KGHSH and CDR2 LQKENI come from the germline V gene. The CDR3 has 14 residues. Full variable domain (remainder filled in from reference TRBV18 and TRBJ2-7): NAGVMQNPRHLVRRRGQEARLRCSPMKGHSHVYWYRQLPEEGLKFMVYLQKENIIDESGMPKERFSAEFPKEGPSILRIQQVVRGDSAAYFCASSPPGGYYEQYFGPGTRLTVT.